A selection of T cell receptor beta chains follows, all from one sample in a study of immune evolution from preneoplasia to lung adenocarcinoma. Sequenced by immunoSEQ multiplex PCR; TCRdb stores in-frame clones only, minus some. The sample consists of some 2,800 clones, more than 65% of them appearing once. The material sequenced was FFPE atypical adenomatous hyperplasia tissue from the lung. Source of these receptors: a person aged 70 to 85 with lung adenocarcinoma. The CDR3 runs from the conserved cysteine through the conserved F or W. A D gene is named only where the DNA matches it firmly. Clone sizes are given selectively: once, few, many, or a class where the clone is expanded.

d_call,j_call,v_call,cdr3_length,clone_size,cdr3_nt,cdr3_aa
TRBD2,TRBJ2-5,TRBV11-3,18,-,TGTGCCAGCAGCGCCCGGTCTAGCGGGAGGGGTTTCCAAGAGACCCAGTACTTC,CASSARSSGRGFQETQYF
TRBD1,TRBJ2-5,TRBV5-1,13,-,TGCGCCAGCAGCCCCGGGACAGTGGAGACCCAGTACTTC,CASSPGTVETQYF
TRBD1,TRBJ1-4,TRBV18,17,-,TGTGCCAGCTCACCAACGGGACAGCATGCAACTAATGAAAAACTGTTTTTT,CASSPTGQHATNEKLFF
-,TRBJ2-2,TRBV18,14,-,TGTGCCAGCTCATCGCGACAGAACACCGGGGAGCTGTTTTTT,CASSSRQNTGELFF
TRBD1,TRBJ1-1,TRBV5-1,17,few,TGCGCCAGCAGCTCAACGGGACAGGGGGCTTGGGGGACTGAAGCTTTCTTT,CASSSTGQGAWGTEAFF
TRBD1,TRBJ2-7,TRBV5-1,15,-,TGCGCCAGCAGCTCTAGACAGGGAGCCTCCTACGAGCAGTACTTC,CASSSRQGASYEQYF
-,TRBJ2-1,TRBV1,17,-,TGCACCAGCAGACAAAGAGGTAGCGGGAGGTCGGTCAATGAGCAGTTCTTC,CTSRQRGSGRSVNEQFF
-,TRBJ1-3,TRBV7-2,16,-,TGTGCCAGCAGCTTAGAAAGCTGGGTCTCTGGAAACACCATATATTTT,CASSLESWVSGNTIYF
TRBD1,TRBJ1-5,TRBV9,15,-,TGTGCCAGCAGCAAGGGGGCGGTTGGCAATCAGCCCCAGCATTTT,CASSKGAVGNQPQHF
TRBD1,TRBJ1-2,TRBV5-1,16,once,TGCGCCAGCAGCTTGGTGATGACAGGGATGGGCTATGGCTACACCTTC,CASSLVMTGMGYGYTF
-,TRBJ2-2,TRBV5-1,13,-,TGCGCCAGCAGCCTAACAGTCACCGGGGAGCTGTTTTTT,CASSLTVTGELFF
-,TRBJ2-5,TRBV7-8,11,once,TGTGCCAGCAAGGGTGAAGAGACCCAGTACTTC,CASKGEETQYF
-,TRBJ2-7,TRBV7-2,14,-,TGTGCCAGCAGCTTTCGCGCAGAGTTCTACGAGCAGTACTTC,CASSFRAEFYEQYF
-,TRBJ1-4,TRBV14,12,-,TGTGCCAGCAGCCAATTTGATGAAAAACTGTTTTTT,CASSQFDEKLFF
TRBD1,TRBJ2-6,TRBV27,18,-,TGTGCCAGCAGCCGACGAGGGGGCCTGGTCTCTGGGGCCAACGTCCTGACTTTC,CASSRRGGLVSGANVLTF
-,TRBJ1-4,TRBV5-1,13,-,TGCGCCAGCAGCTTTGGACGGAATGAAAAACTGTTTTTT,CASSFGRNEKLFF
TRBD2,TRBJ2-1,TRBV7-2,15,-,TGTGCCAGCAGCTTAACTAGCGGAGCCTACAATGAGCAGTTCTTC,CASSLTSGAYNEQFF
-,TRBJ1-5,TRBV15,15,-,TGTGCCACCAGCAGAGATCATGGGGGGGGGCAGCCCCAGCATTTT,CATSRDHGGGQPQHF
TRBD2,TRBJ2-1,TRBV11-1,13,-,TGTGCCAGCAGTCGACGGACTAGCGCCGTTACGTTCTTC,CASSRRTSAVTFF
-,TRBJ1-1,TRBV7-3,13,-,TGTGCCAGCTCAAAACAGGGAAACACTGAAGCTTTCTTT,CASSKQGNTEAFF
-,TRBJ2-1,TRBV9,15,-,TGTGCCAGCAGCGTAAAACAGGATAAGGGCAATGAGCAGTTCTTC,CASSVKQDKGNEQFF
-,TRBJ2-1,TRBV30,14,-,TGTGCCTGGAGTGCCAGCGGCCTTCTTCCTGAGCAGTTCTTC,CAWSASGLLPEQFF
-,TRBJ1-4,TRBV11-1,14,once,TGTGCCAGCAGCTTAGACAGCTCTGATGAAAAACTGTTTTTT,CASSLDSSDEKLFF
-,TRBJ1-3,TRBV4-1,15,-,TGCGCCAGCAGCCAAGTTGGCAGATTGGGAAACACCATATATTTT,CASSQVGRLGNTIYF
TRBD1,TRBJ1-3,TRBV5-1,16,-,TGCGCCAGCAGCTTGGGAGGGGACAGCTCTGGAAACACCATATATTTT,CASSLGGDSSGNTIYF
-,TRBJ1-2,TRBV30,13,-,TGTGCCTGGAGTGTACGCTGGGGAGATGGCTACACCTTC,CAWSVRWGDGYTF
TRBD2,TRBJ2-7,TRBV10-2,13,-,TGCGCCAGCACTAGCGGGAGGAGCTACGAGCAGTACTTC,CASTSGRSYEQYF
-,TRBJ2-7,TRBV19,12,-,TGTGCCAGTAGTGATCAGGGCTACGAGCAGTACTTC,CASSDQGYEQYF
TRBD2,TRBJ2-1,TRBV15,15,-,TGTGCCACCAGCGCACTAGCGGAGTCCTACAATGAGCAGTTCTTC,CATSALAESYNEQFF
-,TRBJ1-6,TRBV14,16,once,TGTGCCAGCAGCCAAATTCGGGGGGGCGCGGTGTCACCCCTCCACTTT,CASSQIRGGAVSPLHF
-,TRBJ1-3,TRBV15,14,-,TGTGCCACCAGCAGAGATCAGCAGGGAAACACCATATATTTT,CATSRDQQGNTIYF
-,TRBJ1-2,TRBV6-6,11,-,TGTGCCAGCAGTTTAGGCGGGGGCTACACCTTC,CASSLGGGYTF
-,TRBJ2-5,TRBV20-1,11,-,TGCAGTGCTAGGGTCAGGGAGACCCAGTACTTC,CSARVRETQYF
-,TRBJ2-2,TRBV5-1,13,-,TGCGCCAGCAGCGTGACGGTGACCGGGGAGCTGTTTTTT,CASSVTVTGELFF
-,TRBJ2-5,TRBV4-1,15,-,TGCGCCAGCAGCCAAGACCCTGAAGACCAAGAGACCCAGTACTTC,CASSQDPEDQETQYF
-,TRBJ2-5,TRBV9,16,-,TGTGCCAGCAGCGTAGGTAATGGGGGAGGCCAAGAGACCCAGTACTTC,CASSVGNGGGQETQYF
TRBD1,TRBJ1-1,TRBV5-1,13,-,TGCGCCAGCAGCTTCAGGGGGCCTGCTGAAGCTTTCTTT,CASSFRGPAEAFF
TRBD1,TRBJ1-5,TRBV15,18,-,TGTGCCACCAGCAGAGATTCTTCCACCGGGACAGGGGTTAAGCCCCAGCATTTT,CATSRDSSTGTGVKPQHF
-,TRBJ1-1,TRBV4-2,14,-,TGTGCCAGCAACCGGGGAGGGCAGGGCACTGAAGCTTTCTTT,CASNRGGQGTEAFF
-,TRBJ2-6,TRBV18,16,-,TGTGCCAGCTCGAGTAGGATTCGCTCTGGGGCCAACGTCCTGACTTTC,CASSSRIRSGANVLTF
TRBD1,TRBJ2-3,TRBV7-3,16,-,TGTGCCAGCAGCGAACAGGGGGCGACTAAAGCAGATACGCAGTATTTT,CASSEQGATKADTQYF
-,TRBJ2-1,TRBV4-2,12,few,TGTGCCAGCAGCCTCGGGAGTAATGAGCAGTTCTTC,CASSLGSNEQFF
TRBD2,TRBJ2-5,TRBV7-3,13,-,TGTGCCAGCAAGGAGCGGGAGTCAGAGACCCAGTACTTC,CASKERESETQYF
-,TRBJ2-2,TRBV7-2,16,-,TGTGCCAGCAGCTTAGTAAGCACCTCGAACACCGGGGAGCTGTTTTTT,CASSLVSTSNTGELFF